This T cell receptor (beta chain) was recorded in a study of siplizumab effects on memory and regulatory T cells. Some clones are missing from TCRdb's copy, which holds only in-frame ones; the method was immunoSEQ multiplex PCR. The sample lists 50,000 to 55,000 clones; 95% to 98% were seen once. Sequenced: naive CD4+ T cells sorted from blood. The clonotype comes from a human donor in good health.

CDR3 region: CASSVGGYLQETQYF. In DNA, the CDR3 is TGTGCCAGCAGCGTAGGGGGCTACCTCCAAGAGACCCAGTACTTC. The chain recombines TRBV9 with TRBJ2-5; D possibly corresponds to TRBD1 (5 bases). The V end was cut by 0 bases, the J end by 1 base, with 10 bases between. Germline-derived CDR1 and CDR2 are SGDLS and YYNGEE. This CDR3 has 15 residues.